Shown below are 24 T cell receptor beta chains from a single sample sequenced in a study of CD8+ T cells in alopecia areata. Noted treatment: oral pan-JAK inhibitor, 5-10 mg twice daily. Extracted RNA was reverse transcribed, and the resulting cDNA served as sequencing template. Measured with immunoSEQ multiplex PCR; TCRdb has only the in-frame clones, and not every one. The sample yields about 100,000 clones, approximately 63% seen once. The input for sequencing was CD8+ T cells sorted from blood, taken between weeks 55 and 70, from a patient treated with tofacitinib. These receptors were obtained from a human donor with alopecia areata.

With respect to this clone: The junction shows a germline mismatch at one end, possibly a read error. This same CDR3 is encoded by further DNA sequences in the sample. The rearrangement uses TRBV13 and TRBJ2-1; unclear D gene. In germline, CDR1 is PRHDT, CDR2 FYEKMQ (reference sequence). The CDR3 loop spans 11 amino acids. CDR3 region: CASRLGNEQFF. In DNA, the CDR3 is TGTGCCAGCAGGTTGGGGAATGAACAGTTCTTC.

Only one count was recorded for this clone. CDR3 sequence (DNA): TGCGCCAGCAGTGAGGGGGCAGGCTACGAGCAGTACTTC. Translating gives CASSEGAGYEQYF. The chain combines TRBV4-1 with TRBJ2-7; 7 bases agree with TRBD1. Trimming took 6 bases from V and 3 from J; bases not matched to a gene: 5. CDR1 is MGHRA, CDR2 YSYEKL, per germline. The CDR3 covers 13 residues.

The rearrangement joins TRBV5-1 to TRBJ2-4; D might be TRBD1 (6 bases). This CDR3 is built from 16 residues. Trimming took off 4 bases at V and 1 base at J, with 15 bases between the two ends. Germline V lookup: CDR1 SGHRS, CDR2 YFSETQ. CDR3: CASSPRDNGAKNIQYF. CDR3 DNA: TGCGCCAGCAGCCCCCGGGACAACGGTGCCAAAAACATTCAGTACTTC. The full variable domain, with the rest looked up from reference TRBV5-1 and TRBJ2-4, is KAGVTQTPRYLIKTRGQQVTLSCSPISGHRSVSWYQQTPGQGLQFLFEYFSETQRNKGNFPGRFSGRQFSNSRSEMNVSTLELGDSALYLCASSPRDNGAKNIQYFGAGTRLSVL.

The chain recombines TRBV4-1 with TRBJ1-5; no firm D call. Germline values: CDR1 MGHRA, CDR2 YSYEKL. The V gene lost 3 bases and the J gene lost 4 bases, with 13 bases spanning the gap. This CDR3 is 15 amino acids long. The CDR3 nucleotides are TGCGCCAGCAGCCAGGTTCCGGGAGAAAATCAGCCCCAGCATTTT. Its translation is CASSQVPGENQPQHF.

V and J are TRBV13 and TRBJ2-7; TRBD2 matches 11 bases. Germline V gene sequence: CDR1 PRHDT, CDR2 FYEKMQ (reference sequence). Unmatched junction bases numbered 15, after V lost 5 bases and J lost 9 bases. The CDR3 is 16 amino acids. For the CDR3, the DNA is TGTGCCAGCAGCGTATCTACTAGCGGGGGTCTTTTCTGGCAGTACTTC. Translation gives CASSVSTSGGLFWQYF.

The chain carries TRBV2 and TRBJ2-7, with D uncertain. Trimming stripped 4 bases from V and 1 base from J, with 17 bases between. From germline, CDR1 is SNHLY and CDR2 FYNNEI. The CDR3 runs to 16 residues. This CDR3 reads CASSVNEPDPSYEQYF. CDR3 in DNA: TGTGCCAGCAGTGTCAACGAGCCGGACCCGTCCTACGAGCAGTACTTC.

The J gene is TRBJ1-1, the V gene TRBV13; D is perhaps TRBD1 (5 bases). CDR1 and CDR2 from the germline V gene are PRHDT and FYEKMQ (reference sequence). V lost 2 bases to trimming and J lost 8 bases, with 9 bases between them. This CDR3 spans 12 amino acids. For the CDR3, the DNA is TGTGCCAGCAGCTTACAGGGCAGCGAAGCTTTCTTT. Amino acids: CASSLQGSEAFF. The whole variable domain, filled in from reference TRBV13 and TRBJ1-1, reads AAGVIQSPRHLIKEKRETATLKCYPIPRHDTVYWYQQGPGQDPQFLISFYEKMQSDKGSIPDRFSAQQFSDYHSELNMSSLELGDSALYFCASSLQGSEAFFGQGTRLTVV.

The chain recombines TRBV4-1 with TRBJ1-1; D remains ambiguous. CDR1 and CDR2 from the germline V gene are MGHRA and YSYEKL. The ends were cut back, 8 bases at V and 6 bases at J, with 16 bases in the middle. The CDR3 loop spans 13 amino acids. In DNA form, the CDR3 reads TGCGCCAGCCGAGGAGACATTCTCCCTGAAGCTTTCTTT. Translation: CASRGDILPEAFF.

The DNA of the CDR3 is TGTGCCAGCAGTCGCGGGGGAAATTCACCCCTCCACTTT. This codes for CASSRGGNSPLHF. The rearrangement links TRBV25-1 to TRBJ1-6; D is possibly TRBD1 (5 bases). The ends were cut back, 5 bases at V and 7 bases at J, with 9 bases in the middle. The germline CDR1 and CDR2 sequences are MGHDK and SYGVNS. The length of the CDR3 is 13 residues.

This chain joins TRBV27 and TRBJ2-7; no firm D call. Trimming pared 0 bases from V and 6 bases from J, leaving 6 bases between. This CDR3 contains 12 residues. Germline values: CDR1 MNHEY, CDR2 SMNVEV (reference sequence). CDR3 sequence reads: CASSLSLGEQYF. CDR3 DNA sequence: TGTGCCAGCAGTTTATCTCTCGGCGAGCAGTACTTC.

The chain has TRBV13 and TRBJ2-3, with unresolved D. This CDR3 is 15 amino acids long. Germline-derived CDR1 and CDR2 are PRHDT and FYEKMQ (reference sequence). V dropped 3 bases and J dropped 0 bases, with 10 bases sitting between them. CDR3 residues: CASSFGSPSTDTQYF. CDR3 sequence (DNA): TGTGCCAGCAGCTTTGGCAGTCCTAGCACAGATACGCAGTATTTT.

V is TRBV4-1 and J is TRBJ1-6, with D tentatively TRBD1 (5 bases). This CDR3 contains 20 residues. Germline assignment: CDR1 MGHRA and CDR2 YSYEKL. V was cut by 0 bases and J by 0 bases, with 18 bases left in between. The CDR3 bases are TGCGCCAGCAGCCAAGATTTTCGTCAGGGACCGAGCTCCTATAATTCACCCCTCCACTTT. Encoded protein: CASSQDFRQGPSSYNSPLHF.

This clone was picked up a small number of times. The rearrangement uses TRBV25-1 and TRBJ2-2; TRBD2 aligns across 8 bases. CDR1 MGHDK and CDR2 SYGVNS come from the germline V gene. This CDR3 has 13 amino acids. The ends lost 11 bases at V and 1 base at J; junction bases unmatched: 3. CDR3 in amino acids: CASGGQNTGELFF. The CDR3 DNA is TGTGCCTCGGGAGGGCAGAACACCGGGGAGCTGTTTTTT.

The table lists this clone with a count of one. The chain links TRBV30 to TRBJ2-7, with D perhaps TRBD1 (6 bases). CDR1 is GTSNPN, CDR2 SVGIG, per germline (reference sequence). The V end lost 4 bases, the J end lost 4 bases, and 14 bases lay between the germline ends. This CDR3 comprises 13 residues. DNA of the CDR3: TGTGCCTGGACCACCGGACAGCAGTACGAGCAGTACTTC. Translation gives CAWTTGQQYEQYF.

This chain connects TRBV7-9 to TRBJ1-6, with TRBD1 matching over 9 bases. The germline CDR1 and CDR2 sequences are SEHNR and FQNEAQ (reference sequence). The CDR3 totals 18 residues. V trimming: 6 bases; J trimming: 0 bases; junction bases outside the gene matches: 9. The CDR3 DNA follows: TGTGCCAGCAGGGGCATCGGGACAGGGAGCTCCTATAATTCACCCCTCCACTTT. This codes for CASRGIGTGSSYNSPLHF.

The chain links TRBV13 to TRBJ2-5; TRBD2 matches at 10 bases. CDR3 length: 14 residues. Trimming at V came to 4 bases and at J to 3 bases, leaving 2 bases not matched to a gene. CDR1 is PRHDT and CDR2 is FYEKMQ in the germline V gene (reference sequence). CDR3 residues: CASSSGLAKETQYF. In nucleotides, the CDR3 is TGTGCCAGCAGCTCGGGACTAGCGAAAGAGACCCAGTACTTC. The whole variable domain, remainder taken from reference TRBV13 and TRBJ2-5, is AAGVIQSPRHLIKEKRETATLKCYPIPRHDTVYWYQQGPGQDPQFLISFYEKMQSDKGSIPDRFSAQQFSDYHSELNMSSLELGDSALYFCASSSGLAKETQYFGPGTRLLVL.

The chain couples TRBV6-5 to TRBJ1-2; D unclear. Germline V gene data show CDR1 as MNHEY and CDR2 as SVGAGI. CDR3 length equals 13 residues. V gave up 11 bases and J gave up 4 bases, with 17 bases separating them. Here the CDR3 DNA reads TGTGCCTACCCCCGAACAGAGGGCTATGGCTACACCTTC. Translating it yields CAYPRTEGYGYTF.

A few counts support this clone. The chain carries TRBV4-1 and TRBJ1-2, with TRBD1 identical over 9 bases. Losses at the gene ends were 5 bases for V and 6 bases for J; bases not matched to a gene: 7. This CDR3 contains 14 residues. The germline V gene encodes CDR1 MGHRA and CDR2 YSYEKL. Here the CDR3 DNA reads TGCGCCAGCAGCGCCAGACAGGGGGGGGATGGCTACACCTTC. Protein product: CASSARQGGDGYTF.

The V and J genes are TRBV19 and TRBJ2-5, with 8 bases aligning to TRBD1. Germline V gene lookup returns CDR1 LNHDA and CDR2 SQIVND (reference sequence). This CDR3 is 13 amino acids long. The ends lost 6 bases at V and 5 bases at J; junction bases unmatched: 5. The CDR3: CASSQQGAETQYF. CDR3 DNA: TGTGCCAGTAGCCAGCAGGGGGCCGAGACCCAGTACTTC.

The V gene is TRBV2, the J gene TRBJ1-5; no firm D call. Germline assignment: CDR1 SNHLY and CDR2 FYNNEI. Between the trimmed V and J ends, which lost 4 bases and 0 bases, there was a span of 10 bases. This CDR3 is built from 15 residues. CDR3 DNA sequence: TGTGCCAGCAGTGTTTCAGAGTATAGCAATCAGCCCCAGCATTTT. Its protein is CASSVSEYSNQPQHF.

This clone showed up just a few times. The V gene is TRBV4-1, the J gene TRBJ2-7, with TRBD1 identical over 7 bases. CDR1 and CDR2 from the germline V gene are MGHRA and YSYEKL. The CDR3 contains 16 residues. The junction had 10 bases not matched to a gene; V was cut back by 2 bases and J by 3 bases. The CDR3 spells CASSQPTINRGYEQYF. CDR3 in DNA: TGCGCCAGCAGCCAACCTACTATTAACAGGGGCTACGAGCAGTACTTC.

V and J are TRBV20-1 and TRBJ1-2; D uncertain. This CDR3 has 11 amino acids. V was clipped by 5 bases and J by 5 bases, with 9 bases between them. CDR1 and CDR2 (germline): DFQATT, SNEGSKA (reference sequence). DNA of the CDR3: TGCAGTGCTTCCGCTGCTTATGGCTACACCTTC. Its translation is CSASAAYGYTF.

J is TRBJ1-6 and V is TRBV7-6; no clear D gene. The CDR3 totals 17 residues. Germline CDR1 SGHVS, CDR2 FNYEAQ. V lost 1 base and J 2 bases, leaving 12 bases between the germline ends. CDR3 sequence: CASSLDGSLTYNSPLHF. In DNA form, the CDR3 reads TGTGCCAGCAGCTTAGACGGCAGTCTCACCTATAATTCACCCCTCCACTTT.

The gene calls are TRBV13 and TRBJ1-2; D gene ambiguous. Trimming removed 5 bases at V and 8 bases at J, with 15 bases between. This CDR3 contains 13 residues. Germline V gives CDR1 PRHDT, CDR2 FYEKMQ (reference sequence). CDR3 region: CASSTGRSGGYTF. The CDR3 region has the DNA TGTGCCAGCAGCACCGGACGATCGGGAGGCTACACCTTC. Variable domain in full (rest from reference TRBV13 and TRBJ1-2): AAGVIQSPRHLIKEKRETATLKCYPIPRHDTVYWYQQGPGQDPQFLISFYEKMQSDKGSIPDRFSAQQFSDYHSELNMSSLELGDSALYFCASSTGRSGGYTFGSGTRLTVV.